This T cell receptor beta chain originates from a study of response to subunit inactivated influenza vaccine (dated by TCRdb to 2016 to 2018). For the wider study: The study used deep quantitative T cell receptor repertoire profiling to track responses to a trivalent subunit inactivated influenza vaccine. Study-level results and caveats: According to the authors, only a limited number of new T cells may be recruited by each seasonal influenza vaccination.

Counted from cysteine to phenylalanine, this CDR3 has 14 amino acids. Only the CDR3 region is kept as DNA, spanning 42 bases read in frame from base 1. V loses 4 bases at its end and J loses 8 bases; junction bases beyond the gene matches: 8. As encoded in the germline V gene (reference sequence), CDR1 is LNHNV while CDR2 is YYDKDF. About this clonotype itself: Its recognized antigen is unknown. Per-base qualities were not stored, and no clone one base away is much larger.

The library was generated by RT-PCR. TCRdb names Illumina HiSeq 2500 as the instrument used. Clones were called with MiXCR by TCRdb after fastp trimmed the public reads at Q25, and only in-frame beta chains were retained. Every entry covers one CDR3 protein and lists the most common genes and DNA from its rows. The sample table records hundreds of thousands of distinct CDR3 sequences; around 15% of these occur just once. The ten largest clones take up approximately 7.6% of the sample. Sequencing was performed on PBMCs from blood, taken 14 to 15 days before vaccination. This sequence uses TRBV15 and TRBJ1-2, and 9 junctional nucleotides match TRBD1. The receptor's source is a man aged 45-60 years who received an inactivated influenza vaccine. Donor details come from another sample of the same person, matched by shared clones. For the CDR3, the sequence is CATSMGGQGSGYTF. Read as DNA, the sequence is TGTGCCACCAGCATGGGGGGACAGGGAAGCGGCTACACCTTC.